This is a list of T cell receptor beta chains from one sample in a study of blood T cell repertoires in COVID-19. The table came from immunoSEQ multiplex PCR; TCRdb's copy has only in-frame clones and leaves some out. In the table there are some 200,000 clones, about nine tenths of which are singletons. The sample taken for sequencing was peripheral blood. Receptors were obtained from a woman in her sixties with COVID-19, enrolled during active disease. Both conserved end residues are part of each CDR3. A D gene is named only where the DNA matches it firmly. Rows give clone size only sometimes, using once, few, many, or a class for an expanded clone.

. | 16 | TRBJ2-1 | . | TRBV4-1 | CASSQDRATGYNEQFF | TGCGCCAGCAGCCAAGATCGGGCGACAGGCTACAATGAGCAGTTCTTC
. | 16 | TRBJ2-1 | . | TRBV19 | CASSMTMGGSYNEQFF | TGTGCCAGTAGTATGACTATGGGTGGTTCCTACAATGAGCAGTTCTTC
. | 14 | TRBJ1-2 | TRBD1 | TRBV19 | CASVGDRVNYGYTF | TGTGCCAGTGTGGGCGACAGGGTTAACTATGGCTACACCTTC
few | 14 | TRBJ2-7 | . | TRBV6-6 | CASSRPGHLYEQYF | TGTGCCAGCAGTCGGCCGGGACACCTCTACGAGCAGTACTTC
. | 14 | TRBJ1-4 | TRBD1 | TRBV29-1 | CSVGQGASNEKLFF | TGCAGCGTTGGGCAGGGGGCTTCTAATGAAAAACTGTTTTTT
. | 16 | TRBJ2-1 | . | TRBV6-4 | CASSDSGLGQYNEQFF | TGTGCCAGCAGTGACTCGGGTCTAGGACAATACAATGAGCAGTTCTTC
. | 15 | TRBJ2-1 | TRBD2 | TRBV10-3 | CAIGFGGLADNEQFF | TGTGCCATCGGGTTCGGCGGACTAGCGGACAATGAGCAGTTCTTC
. | 16 | TRBJ1-5 | . | TRBV24-1 | CATSDFRDGLNQPQHF | TGTGCCACCAGTGATTTCCGAGACGGACTCAATCAGCCCCAGCATTTT
. | 11 | TRBJ1-1 | . | TRBV5-6 | CASSLQLEAFF | TGTGCCAGCAGCCTACAGCTCGAAGCTTTCTTT
. | 13 | TRBJ2-7 | . | TRBV25-1 | CASRLQGNHEQYF | TGTGCCAGCAGGTTACAGGGAAACCACGAGCAGTACTTC
. | 17 | TRBJ1-2 | . | TRBV9 | CASSVGQGIDGGYGYTF | TGTGCCAGCAGCGTAGGTCAGGGAATTGATGGCGGCTATGGCTACACCTTC
. | 16 | TRBJ1-4 | . | TRBV29-1 | CSVEDYSGTGVEKLFF | TGCAGCGTTGAAGATTATTCCGGCACCGGGGTTGAAAAACTGTTTTTT
. | 13 | TRBJ1-4 | . | TRBV3-1/TRBV3-2 | CASSLRANEKLFF | TGTGCCAGCAGCCTTAGAGCTAATGAAAAACTGTTTTTT
few | 14 | TRBJ1-2 | TRBD1 | TRBV2 | CASRTGTASYGYTF | TGTGCCAGCCGGACCGGGACAGCTTCTTATGGCTACACCTTC
. | 16 | TRBJ2-2 | TRBD2 | TRBV27 | CASSRPSGANTGELFF | TGTGCCAGCAGCCGCCCCAGCGGGGCGAACACCGGGGAGCTGTTTTTT
. | 15 | TRBJ1-3 | . | TRBV6-5 | CASSRTLSSGNTIYF | TGTGCCAGCAGTAGGACACTGAGCTCTGGAAACACCATATATTTT
. | 15 | TRBJ2-7 | TRBD2 | TRBV3-1/TRBV3-2 | CASSRTSGEMYEQYF | TGTGCCAGCAGTCGGACTAGCGGAGAGATGTACGAGCAGTACTTC
few | 11 | TRBJ1-1 | . | TRBV29-1 | CSVGQNTEAFF | TGCAGCGTTGGACAGAACACTGAAGCTTTCTTT
. | 15 | TRBJ1-1 | . | TRBV27 | CASSPRGARAAEAFF | TGTGCCAGCAGTCCTCGGGGGGCCCGTGCCGCTGAAGCTTTCTTT
. | 14 | TRBJ2-3 | . | TRBV5-1 | CATSDLVSTDTQYF | TGCGCCACCAGCGACTTGGTTAGCACAGATACGCAGTATTTT
. | 19 | TRBJ1-5 | TRBD1 | TRBV24-1 | CATSGAGTGGSVSNQPQHF | TGTGCCACCAGTGGGGCCGGGACAGGGGGCTCAGTAAGCAATCAGCCCCAGCATTTT
. | 12 | TRBJ2-7 | . | TRBV28 | CASGLPAPEQYF | TGTGCCAGCGGGCTACCGGCCCCCGAGCAGTACTTC
. | 16 | TRBJ2-1 | TRBD1 | TRBV5-6 | CASSVRDRESYNEQFF | TGTGCCAGCAGCGTCCGGGACAGGGAATCCTACAATGAGCAGTTCTTC
. | 16 | TRBJ1-1 | . | TRBV19 | CASSIGGWNGNTEAFF | TGTGCCAGTAGTATTGGGGGGTGGAACGGGAACACTGAAGCTTTCTTT
. | 15 | TRBJ2-7 | TRBD1 | TRBV5-6 | CASSLAQGAYYEQYF | TGTGCCAGCAGCTTAGCGCAGGGGGCGTACTACGAGCAGTACTTC
. | 13 | TRBJ2-7 | . | TRBV5-1 | CASSSISGNEQYF | TGCGCCAGCAGTTCGATCAGTGGCAACGAGCAGTACTTC
. | 16 | TRBJ2-2 | . | TRBV27 | CASSSLGHANTGELFF | TGTGCCAGCAGTTCGTTGGGACACGCGAACACCGGGGAGCTGTTTTTT
. | 13 | TRBJ1-2 | . | TRBV6-1 | CASSESGRYGYTF | TGTGCCAGCAGTGAATCTGGGAGGTATGGCTACACCTTC
. | 15 | TRBJ2-1 | . | TRBV13 | CASSRRLGNYNEQFF | TGTGCCAGCAGCAGGCGACTAGGGAACTACAATGAGCAGTTCTTC
. | 13 | TRBJ2-5 | . | TRBV5-1 | CASRQEGLQTQYF | TGCGCCAGCAGACAGGAGGGGTTACAGACCCAGTACTTC
. | 14 | TRBJ2-7 | . | TRBV15 | CATSRDLASYEQYF | TGTGCCACCAGCAGAGATCTAGCTAGCTACGAGCAGTACTTC
. | 13 | TRBJ2-7 | . | TRBV5-1 | CASSLASDWEQYF | TGCGCCAGCAGCTTGGCCTCAGATTGGGAGCAGTACTTC
. | 16 | TRBJ2-1 | TRBD2 | TRBV11-2 | CASRKTSGERANEQFF | TGTGCCAGCAGAAAGACTAGCGGGGAGAGGGCCAATGAGCAGTTCTTC
. | 13 | TRBJ1-2 | TRBD1 | TRBV15 | CATAEDRARGYTF | TGTGCCACCGCCGAGGACAGGGCCCGGGGCTACACCTTC
. | 18 | TRBJ2-7 | . | TRBV3-1/TRBV3-2 | CASSRTALGTPSSYEQYF | TGTGCCAGCAGCCGCACGGCCCTGGGGACTCCGAGCTCCTACGAGCAGTACTTC
. | 14 | TRBJ2-1 | TRBD1 | TRBV19 | CASSKDRGLDEQFF | TGTGCCAGTAGTAAGGACAGGGGTTTGGATGAGCAGTTCTTC
once | 14 | TRBJ1-1 | TRBD1 | TRBV6-5 | CASTRQGSEGEAFF | TGTGCCAGCACTAGACAGGGTTCGGAGGGTGAAGCTTTCTTT
. | 13 | TRBJ2-1 | TRBD2 | TRBV5-4 | CASSPTSGDLQFF | TGTGCCAGCAGCCCGACTAGCGGAGACTTACAGTTCTTC
. | 14 | TRBJ2-4 | TRBD1 | TRBV19 | CASTSTGGRNIQYF | TGTGCCAGTACATCTACAGGGGGTAGGAACATTCAGTACTTC
. | 16 | TRBJ2-1 | TRBD2 | TRBV5-1 | CASSAPGLAGYNEQFF | TGCGCCAGCAGCGCCCCGGGACTAGCGGGATACAATGAGCAGTTCTTC
. | 17 | TRBJ2-6 | . | TRBV14 | CASSQVFSRAGANVLTF | TGTGCCAGCAGCCAAGTGTTCTCCCGGGCTGGGGCCAACGTCCTGACTTTC
few | 19 | TRBJ1-5 | . | TRBV19 | CASSIDPIWGRDRAQPQHF | TGTGCCAGTAGTATAGATCCCATTTGGGGCAGGGATCGGGCTCAGCCCCAGCATTTT
. | 19 | TRBJ2-7 | . | TRBV5-1 | CASSGAERSLTGLGYEQYF | TGCGCCAGCAGCGGAGCGGAGCGGAGTCTCACAGGGTTGGGATACGAGCAGTACTTC
. | 16 | TRBJ2-5 | TRBD2 | TRBV7-2 | CASSPGSAGAPETQYF | TGTGCCAGCAGCCCCGGGAGCGCGGGAGCCCCAGAGACCCAGTACTTC
. | 14 | TRBJ2-7 | . | TRBV27 | CASSFREKVYEQYF | TGTGCCAGCAGTTTTCGGGAGAAAGTATACGAGCAGTACTTC
. | 15 | TRBJ2-3 | . | TRBV7-7 | CASSLARGATDTQYF | TGTGCTAGCAGCTTAGCCAGGGGGGCAACAGATACGCAGTATTTT
. | 14 | TRBJ1-2 | . | TRBV4-1 | CASSPSQGLDGYTF | TGCGCCAGCAGCCCCTCCCAGGGGCTGGATGGCTACACCTTC
. | 18 | TRBJ2-6 | . | TRBV5-1 | CASSLGTPGRSGANVLTF | TGCGCCAGCAGCTTGGGGACACCTGGACGCTCTGGGGCCAACGTCCTGACTTTC
. | 15 | TRBJ1-4 | . | TRBV7-9 | CASTVQGRLNEKLFF | TGTGCCAGCACCGTCCAGGGTCGGTTAAATGAAAAACTGTTTTTT
once | 20 | TRBJ2-1 | TRBD2 | TRBV7-8 | CASSIPSGLAGDLSYNEQFF | TGTGCCAGCAGCATCCCTAGCGGCCTAGCGGGAGACCTCTCCTACAATGAGCAGTTCTTC
. | 15 | TRBJ2-7 | . | TRBV19 | CASTKRLAQNYEQYF | TGTGCCAGTACCAAGAGGTTGGCCCAAAACTACGAGCAGTACTTC
. | 16 | TRBJ1-5 | . | TRBV28 | CASSLPRGGGNQPQHF | TGTGCCAGCAGTTTACCGAGGGGAGGAGGCAATCAGCCCCAGCATTTT
. | 14 | TRBJ1-2 | TRBD1 | TRBV6-6 | CASRDTGTGVGYTF | TGTGCCAGCAGGGATACCGGGACAGGGGTTGGCTACACCTTC
. | 17 | TRBJ1-2 | . | TRBV11-2 | CASSLFPPGQANYGYTF | TGTGCCAGCAGCTTATTCCCCCCTGGGCAGGCGAACTATGGCTACACCTTC
. | 15 | TRBJ1-1 | . | TRBV4-3 | CASSQVQVTNTEAFF | TGCGCCAGCAGCCAAGTCCAGGTTACGAACACTGAAGCTTTCTTT